This T cell receptor beta chain was sequenced for a study of cytomegalovirus exposure and HLA in healthy donors (dated by TCRdb to the late 2010s). Regarding the study in general: According to an earlier analysis of 587 of the donors, 150 million to 200 million T cells yielded 117 million unique TCR beta sequences and approximately 300 Gb of sequence data. An early release that covered about 600 HLA-typed donors contained approximately 300 gigabases of sequencing data and 80 million or so unique TCR sequences. The genetic ancestry cluster associated with self-reported Caucasian donors included over 65% of the approximately 430 genotyped donors. The aim of the study was to test whether cataloging public T cell receptors could identify signatures of past pathogen exposure. The study used immunosequencing to profile the T cell repertoires of 666 subjects and linked those repertoires to cytomegalovirus serostatus. In addition to the first cohort of about 650 subjects, a separate validation cohort of approximately 120 different subjects was used. To predict cytomegalovirus infection status, the study brought together high-throughput TCR immunosequencing, statistical association of individual TCRs with disease status, and machine learning. In a later analysis, previously published TCR beta repertoires from 600 to 850 donors were re-analyzed and high-resolution HLA genotyping was added so that TCR occurrence patterns could be studied. In the later analysis, no new phenotypic data were used to find candidate immune exposures; instead, reliance was placed on TCR beta sequences and their occurrence across donors. To decide whether each TCR beta V gene segment behaved as functional or pseudogenic, an earlier analysis of approximately 620 of the donors relied on high-throughput TCR beta sequencing. Donor age, sex, ethnicity and CMV serostatus were collected together with the repertoire data. A later genetic analysis took genome-wide SNP genotypes for about three fifths of the roughly 670 donors and used that subset as a discovery cohort. All discovery cohort repertoires had been generated using a single sequencing platform. Both class I and class II loci were covered by HLA typing, at four-digit resolution. The number of typed donors differed by locus: about 620-630 for A, B, C, DRB1 and DQB1; approximately 520 for DQA1; 606 for DPA1; and roughly 490 for DPB1. A few DR-DQ haplotypes were treated as single units for association and clustering because of strong linkage in the cohort. Among about 400 genotyped donors of the cohort, an average of approximately 240,000 unique TCR beta nucleotide sequences was sequenced per donor, of which roughly 18% were non-productive. The study at large found these results: Because counts were too low, about 18 rarely observed V segments, including chromosome 9 orphons, were excluded from the earlier analysis of some 590 of the donors. It was suggested by the authors that the approach could potentially be generalized to other disease states and immunological phenotypes. In vitro tests confirmed that a few of the cytomegalovirus-associated TCR beta chains recognize cytomegalovirus antigens. In a later genetic analysis, fewer N-insertions in productive TCRs were reported among donors in an Asian-associated ancestry cluster than the approximately 710-donor mean. The study listed 170 or so TCR beta chains as associated with cytomegalovirus. Linkage disequilibrium might explain the correlated functional status among segregating V segments, but an unknown experimental factor could not be excluded. The classifier was reported to diagnose cytomegalovirus status with high specificity and sensitivity in both the original and validation cohorts. In a later analysis, 16,951 TCR beta sequences were associated with specific HLA alleles at a false discovery rate of 0.05. Broadly in line with IMGT annotations, most TCR beta V segments showed up in productive rearrangements about 90% or about 30% of the time in an earlier analysis of around 550 of the donors. Most CMV-associated TCR beta chains appeared to be HLA-restricted in a later analysis, and the HLA associations seemed to be driven largely by CMV exposure. A group of highly shared sequence variants was considered likely to be a technical artifact of the sequencing pipeline. A further reported finding was that TCR beta sequences accurately predicted the HLA-A and HLA-B alleles for most subjects in the first cohort. In a later analysis, TCR association rates were found to vary across HLA loci, with the most associated TCRs seen for DRB1 alleles and the fewest for HLA-C alleles. CMV serostatus was the only immune exposure information available for the cohort. Across donors, most TCR sequences were observed very rarely, whereas some public TCRs were present in many individuals. In a later genetic analysis, a missense DCLRE1C variant was associated with V-gene and J-gene trimming of TCR beta chains, and the association was replicated in an independent cohort. Presence/absence analyses assumed roughly uniform sequencing depth across donors, an assumption that may not hold. Some IMGT-functional V segments, including TRBV6-2 and TRBV6-3, could not be distinguished by the 87-base-pair reads and were therefore excluded. In a later analysis, HLA-associated TCR beta chains showed more clonal expansion and lower generation probabilities than non-associated chains that were equally common. This cohort had only TCR beta chains sequenced, and the lack of alpha or paired-chain data limited which features could be detected. HLA typing was unavailable for some donors at each locus, so association tests used only the typed subset. When HLA alleles, especially DR and DQ, strongly co-occurred, TCR associations were difficult to assign to individual alleles. A later analysis reported that several top co-occurrence clusters appeared linked to parvovirus B19, influenza, CMV and Epstein-Barr virus.

The cohort comprised fewer than 700 healthy bone marrow donors. Cohort members were all nominally healthy when sampled, although unrecorded immune exposures were likely present. The donor tested CMV seronegative, placing the donor among the 350 to 400 seronegative members of the cohort. A peripheral blood sample was collected from each donor, and TCR beta sequencing was performed on peripheral blood mononuclear cells. Genomic DNA was extracted from the blood cell samples with the Qiagen DNeasy Blood Extraction Kit. CDR1 and CDR2 are drawn from the germline V gene (reference sequence): SGHKS, YYEKEE. The CDR3 measures 15 amino acids from cysteine to phenylalanine. Solely the CDR3 DNA is kept, with 45 bases framed from the first base. V and J are truncated by 3 bases and 9 bases respectively, leaving an intervening sequence of 16 bases. This clone was detected once. No cognate antigen has been identified for it. No base quality information exists; no much larger clone differs at one position.

Receptor libraries were prepared by the immunoSEQ multiplex PCR assay. For the multiplex PCR, a mixture combining 60 forward primers for TCR Vbeta segments and 13 reverse primers for TCR Jbeta segments was used. The CDR3 region of rearranged TCR beta genes was amplified from genomic DNA with a multiplex PCR assay. The amplified TCR beta libraries were sequenced on the Illumina HiSeq System as 87-base-pair reads. The study's processing was this. Across the 600 to 700 repertoires, a later analysis counted approximately 75 million unique TCR beta chains, 9.5 million to 12 million of which were shared by at least two donors. To remove PCR and sequencing errors, raw reads were error-corrected and collapsed into unique sequences using a nearest-neighbor algorithm that merged closely related sequences. CDR3 sequences were aligned to IMGT reference sequences to assign V, D and J gene segments. For a sequence to be retained, a match of at least six nucleotides was required to both a V gene segment and a J gene segment. Rearrangements were classified as productive when the CDR3 lacked stop codons and remained in frame with V and J, and all other rearrangements were classified as non-productive. Following IMGT convention, CDR3 was defined as the stretch from the second conserved V-encoded cysteine to the conserved J-encoded phenylalanine. The earlier analysis of approximately 590 of the donors excluded any sequence lacking an unambiguous match to a single V gene segment. In an earlier analysis of around 600 of the donors, V segments were called functional above 56.7% productive rearrangements and were called segregating when the between-donor standard deviation exceeded 5%. A statistical classification framework was developed to diagnose cytomegalovirus status using the catalog of TCR beta chain sequences. A later analysis assigned V and J genes by comparing TCR nucleotide sequences with IMGT/GENE-DB human TR gene sequences. A later analysis assigned CDR3 sequences and most-parsimonious VDJ recombination scenarios with the TCRdist pipeline. In a later analysis, every TCR beta chain was defined by the combination of its CDR3 amino acid sequence and its V-gene family, and reads without a unique V-gene family were dropped. To address suspected cross-contamination and a sequencing artifact, a later analysis removed under 600 highly shared, low-generation-probability nucleotide sequences. A later analysis calculated a clonal expansion index for each public chain from normalized within-repertoire ranks of inferred template counts. A later analysis computed generation probabilities with a VDJ recombination model fitted to out-of-frame rearrangements, and checked the results against IGoR. In a later analysis, TCR-TCR, TCR-HLA and TCR-CMV co-occurrence was scored with hypergeometric tests, and a repertoire-size bias correction was applied to TCR pairs. False discovery rates were estimated in a later analysis by permuting HLA or CMV assignments 20 times. In a later analysis, co-occurring TCRs were grouped using DBSCAN, with TCRdist sequence similarity added in when clustering inside HLA-allele-positive subsets. For co-occurrence clustering, repertoires with fewer than 30,000 or more than 120,000 public chains were excluded, along with several repertoires with anomalous nucleotide sharing. This is the immuneACCESS table as TCRdb keeps it, with only in-frame sequences that have V and J called. A part of the clones is gone; compared with another copy, unresolved V genes explain less than half, and the rest is unexplained. D and trimming come from the DNA, and the V and J calls and clone size come from that table. Within this sample are over 150,000 clones, with about 71% of them counted one time only. 2.5% to 3% of the sample belongs to the ten largest clones.

The TCR sequence derives from a woman in her twenties or thirties in good health and CMV-seronegative. Specimen: PBMCs. This receptor chain uses TRBV5-5 and TRBJ1-6; a tentative D call is TRBD1 (6 bases match). The bases read TGTGCCAGCAGCTCCCTAGGGGGGGCCGGTTCACCCCTCCACTTT. It encodes CASSSLGGAGSPLHF.